What follows describes a single TCR beta chain. Construction of the TCR beta libraries employed iRepertoire HTBI primers in conjunction with Arm-PCR of CDR3 regions. Via MiXCR, TCRdb re-called the multiplex PCR reads, giving one row per CDR3 protein. The profile shows roughly 500,000 distinct CDR3 sequences, roughly 20% of them singletons. The data stem from a study of regulatory T cells in long-lasting Graves disease. There are 18 residues in the CDR3. V shed 5 bases and J shed 1 base, with 24 bases lying between them. CDR1 and CDR2 from the germline V gene are SEHNR and FQNEAQ (reference sequence). The sample's time point: persistent/refractory GD, antithyroid drugs over 5 years with positive TRAb. The TCR library was made from RNA extracted from PBMCs.

Source: peripheral blood mononuclear cells (PBMCs), taken when the disease was refractory, from a patient treated with antithyroid drugs. The rearrangement joins TRBV7-9 to TRBJ2-7; the D is unclear. This clonotype was sampled from a female donor with Graves disease. In nucleotides, the CDR3 is TGTGCCAGCAGCCCGCTGGTGAGTGGTCATCCGAGGTCCTACGAGCAGTACTTC. It encodes CASSPLVSGHPRSYEQYF. Looking up the rest from reference TRBV7-9 and TRBJ2-7 gives the full variable domain: DTGVSQNPRHKITKRGQNVTFRCDPISEHNRLYWYRQTLGQGPEFLTYFQNEAQLEKSRLLSDRFSAERPKGSFSTLEIQRTEQGDSAMYLCASSPLVSGHPRSYEQYFGPGTRLTVT.